This T cell receptor beta chain was sequenced during a study of cytomegalovirus exposure and HLA in healthy donors. Study context: In terms of ancestry, the Caucasian-associated cluster contained more than 65% of the approximately 400 genotyped donors.

In this sample, this clone turned up a few times. Its specificity is not known. A multiplex PCR was run with 60 Vbeta primers and 13 Jbeta primers. Some clones are missing from TCRdb's copy, which holds only in-frame ones; the method was immunoSEQ multiplex PCR. The table records tens of thousands of clones, around 84% of them present only once. The V gene end was trimmed by 4 bases and the J gene end by 5 bases; junction bases not matched to a gene: 6. CDR1 and CDR2 (germline): SGHTA, FQGTGA. The CDR3 is made up of 15 amino acids. Study-wide results and caveats: A later analysis linked a missense DCLRE1C variant to TCR beta V- and J-gene trimming. TRBV6-2, TRBV6-3 and some other V segments were unresolvable in 87-base-pair reads.

This receptor was taken from a woman between 40 and 50 years old in good health and CMV-seronegative. The sample was PBMCs. The chain recombines TRBV7-3 with TRBJ2-1; the match to TRBD2 covers 9 bases. In nucleotides, the CDR3 is TGTGCCAGCAGCTCCAGCCGGACTAGCGACAATGAGCAGTTCTTC. It specifies CASSSSRTSDNEQFF.